This T cell receptor beta chain was observed in a study of graft-versus-host responses after intestinal transplantation. Here immunoSEQ multiplex PCR was the method, and the copy in TCRdb shows in-frame clones only, minus some. The sample contains approximately 24,000 clones, around 96% of which appear only once. This clone was seen once. V was shortened by 6 bases and J by 6 bases, with 12 bases between the two germline ends. CDR1 is LNHDA and CDR2 is SQIVND in the germline V gene (reference sequence). The CDR3 covers 12 residues. The chain links TRBV19 to TRBJ2-7; no reliable D call. This specimen was PBMCs, taken around 30 days after intestinal transplant. This receptor was identified in a human patient who received an intestinal transplant, so some T cells may come from the graft donor. The CDR3, as DNA: TGTGCCAGTAGCCTTACCCTGGGCGAGCAGTACTTC. This gives the protein CASSLTLGEQYF.